These 23 T cell receptor beta chains originate from one sample sequenced in a study of identical twins. TCRdb re-analysed the 5' RACE reads in MiXCR, keeping a single row per CDR3 protein. The table shows over 600,000 distinct CDR3 sequences, with over 20% occurring only once. The data were also submitted as part of a second study, on T cells expressing NK-cell markers.

The sequenced material came from PBMCs. Source of these receptors: a woman aged 18-29 years in good health.

Only a few counts were recorded for this clonotype. This rearrangement joins TRBV20-1 to TRBJ2-7, with 7 bases lining up with TRBD1. V lost 1 base to trimming and J lost 1 base; unmatched junction nucleotides: 7. Germline CDR1 is DFQATT and CDR2 is SNEGSKA (reference sequence). CDR3 length equals 15 residues. In nucleotides, the CDR3 is TGCAGTGCTAGAGTTGGGGACAGAAGATCCTACGAGCAGTACTTC. It codes for CSARVGDRRSYEQYF.

This clonotype was detected a few times. This rearrangement joins TRBV6-4 to TRBJ1-5; D is possibly TRBD1 (6 bases). Per the germline V gene, CDR1 is MRHNA and CDR2 is SNTAGT. Trimming pared 8 bases from V and 6 bases from J, leaving 23 bases between. The CDR3 is made up of 16 amino acids. For the CDR3, the DNA is TGTGCCAGCCGGATAACGGGGGAAGGGGGTGGTCAGCCCCAGCATTTT. It specifies CASRITGEGGGQPQHF.

The table lists this clonotype with a few counts. CDR3 region: CSVDGKGNTIYF. The CDR3 bases are TGCAGCGTTGATGGAAAGGGAAACACCATATATTTT. The chain is built from TRBV29-1 and TRBJ1-3; D is ambiguous. Trimming shortened V by 3 bases and J by 4 bases, and 7 bases separated the two germline ends. Germline CDR1 and CDR2: SQVTM and ANQGSEA. There are 12 residues in the CDR3.

This clonotype has a count of ten or more. V is TRBV12-3 or TRBV12-4 and J is TRBJ1-3, with D possibly TRBD1 on 5 matching bases. The CDR3 loop spans 11 amino acids. Trimming took 6 bases from V and 15 from J, leaving 15 bases between them. The CDR3 loop reads CASRQTAKEYF. CDR3 nucleotide sequence: TGTGCCAGCAGACAGACAGCCAAAGAATATTTT.

The chain recombines TRBV6-5 with TRBJ2-4; D gene ambiguous. The CDR3 spans 15 residues. V shed 0 bases and J shed 6 bases, with 12 bases lying between them. Germline V CDR1 and CDR2: MNHEY, SVGAGI. The CDR3 DNA is TGTGCCAGCAGTTACTCTCCAGATAAATCAAACATTCAGTACTTC. This gives the protein CASSYSPDKSNIQYF.

The V call is TRBV5-1, the J call TRBJ2-5; D is perhaps TRBD1 or TRBD2 (5 bases each). The CDR3 consists of 14 residues. V was cut by 4 bases and J by 7 bases, with 17 bases left in between. Germline-derived CDR1 and CDR2 are SGHRS and YFSETQ. The CDR3, as DNA: TGCGCCAGCAGCCCGGGGACCTCTCGGGGGACCCAGTACTTC. Its translation: CASSPGTSRGTQYF. Full variable domain (outside the CDR3, taken from reference TRBV5-1 and TRBJ2-5): KAGVTQTPRYLIKTRGQQVTLSCSPISGHRSVSWYQQTPGQGLQFLFEYFSETQRNKGNFPGRFSGRQFSNSRSEMNVSTLELGDSALYLCASSPGTSRGTQYFGPGTRLLVL.

This clonotype was seen a few times. The chain links TRBV3-1 to TRBJ2-7; either TRBD1 or TRBD2 may fit D (5 bases each). The germline V gene has CDR1 LGHDT and CDR2 YNNKEL (reference sequence). This CDR3 region has 15 residues. Deletions cut 1 base from V and 0 bases from J, with 10 bases between. In nucleotides, the CDR3 is TGTGCCAGCAGCCAAGCCGGGACCCACTCCTACGAGCAGTACTTC. It yields the protein CASSQAGTHSYEQYF.

This clonotype occurred a few times. The chain employs TRBV25-1 and TRBJ2-1, with TRBD2 as a possible D gene (6 bases). Trimming left V 0 bases short and J 4 bases short, with 19 bases between. CDR1 is MGHDK and CDR2 is SYGVNS in the germline V gene. This CDR3 region has 18 residues. The CDR3 region is CASSEYPQAGTEYNEQFF. The CDR3 region has the DNA TGTGCCAGCAGTGAATATCCTCAAGCGGGTACGGAGTACAATGAGCAGTTCTTC.

To note about this clonotype: With a much larger clone just one base away, this may be a read error. The rearrangement joins TRBV10-2 to TRBJ1-5; the D gene is possibly TRBD1 (5 bases). This CDR3 is built from 12 residues. Germline lookup yields CDR1 WSHSY and CDR2 SAAADI. In DNA form, the CDR3 reads TGCCCCAGCAGTCCGGGGATAGGGGACCAGCATTTT. As protein: CPSSPGIGDQHF.

The genes are TRBV5-1 and TRBJ1-5; D uncertain. V was shortened by 0 bases and J by 9 bases, with 13 bases between the two germline ends. CDR3 length: 14 amino acids. Germline values: CDR1 SGHRS, CDR2 YFSETQ. The CDR3 is CASSLDGRDRPQHF. In DNA form, the CDR3 reads TGCGCCAGCAGCTTGGATGGTAGGGATCGGCCCCAGCATTTT.

This chain joins TRBV18 and TRBJ1-3; D gene uncertain. The CDR3 runs 16 residues. Germline values: CDR1 KGHSH, CDR2 LQKENI. The V gene lost 5 bases and the J gene lost 0 bases, with 14 bases spanning the gap. Written as DNA, the CDR3 is TGTGCCAGCTCAATGGACTTTCTGAGCTCTGGAAACACCATATATTTT. Its protein product is CASSMDFLSSGNTIYF.

In its sample, this clonotype was seen many times. The V gene is TRBV20-1, the J gene TRBJ2-1; 7 bases are shared with TRBD2. From germline, CDR1 is DFQATT and CDR2 SNEGSKA (reference sequence). The CDR3 is 13 amino acids. The CDR3, as DNA: TGCAGCGCGAGGGCTAGCGGATACAATGAGCAGTTCTTC. It encodes CSARASGYNEQFF.

This clonotype was detected a few times. In DNA form, the CDR3 reads TGCAGCGTGTCGGGACAGACCTACGAGCAGTACTTC. Encoded protein: CSVSGQTYEQYF. The gene calls are TRBV29-1 and TRBJ2-7, with 7 bases identical to TRBD1. Germline V CDR1 and CDR2: SQVTM, ANQGSEA. The CDR3 contains 12 residues. V was clipped by 6 bases and J by 2 bases; unmatched bases: 4.

This clonotype was counted many times. J is TRBJ2-7 and V is TRBV12-3 or TRBV12-4, with TRBD1 matching over 10 bases. CDR3 length equals 14 residues. After removal of 4 bases from V and 6 bases from J, the junction contained 6 bases not matched to a gene. In nucleotides, the CDR3 is TGTGCCAGCAGTTCATGGACAGGGGGTAGCGAGCAGTACTTC. Protein product: CASSSWTGGSEQYF.

The chain links TRBV12-5 to TRBJ2-5, with D unclear. The CDR3 sequence is 12 residues long. Germline-derived CDR1 and CDR2 are LGHNT and FRNRAP. The V and J ends lost 5 bases and 3 bases respectively, with 7 bases between them. As DNA, the CDR3 is TGTGCTAGTGGTGAAGAAAAAGAGACCCAGTACTTC. Protein sequence: CASGEEKETQYF.

The rearrangement uses TRBV6-5 and TRBJ2-4; D gene unclear. Trimming stripped 8 bases from V and 5 bases from J, with 10 bases between. The CDR3 runs to 12 residues. CDR1 is MNHEY and CDR2 is SVGAGI in the germline V gene. The DNA of the CDR3 is TGTGCCAGCCGGACGGCCGAAAACATTCAGTACTTC. It specifies CASRTAENIQYF.

This clonotype was observed many times. V and J are TRBV20-1 and TRBJ2-7; the D is unclear. V gave up 3 bases and J gave up 3 bases, with 9 bases separating them. Germline loops: CDR1 DFQATT, CDR2 SNEGSKA (reference sequence). The CDR3 sequence is 12 residues long. The CDR3: CSARTQDYEQYF. The CDR3 bases are TGCAGTGCTAGGACACAAGACTACGAGCAGTACTTC.

This clonotype was counted only a few times. This rearrangement joins TRBV2 to TRBJ2-6; D might be TRBD1 or TRBD2, each matching 6 bases. The CDR3 has 14 residues. V lost 7 bases to trimming and J lost 2 bases, with 9 bases between them. CDR1 is SNHLY, CDR2 FYNNEI, per germline. The DNA of the CDR3 is TGTGCCAGCAATGGGGGGCCTGGGGCCAACGTCCTGACTTTC. Translated, it gives CASNGGPGANVLTF.

This clonotype was counted only a few times. This chain joins TRBV25-1 and TRBJ2-1; D gene uncertain. Germline V CDR1 and CDR2: MGHDK, SYGVNS. CDR3 length: 14 amino acids. Trimming cost V 3 bases and J 0 bases, with 6 bases left between them. The CDR3: CASSDRSSYNEQFF. The CDR3 DNA is TGTGCCAGCAGTGATAGGAGCTCCTACAATGAGCAGTTCTTC.

This clonotype has at least ten counts. The chain combines TRBV29-1 with TRBJ1-1, with no clear D. The CDR3 contains 13 residues. The germline V and J ends were trimmed by 3 bases and 0 bases, with 8 bases remaining between them. Germline V CDR1 and CDR2: SQVTM, ANQGSEA. The CDR3 region has the DNA TGCAGCGTTGAGGAACAGCTGAACACTGAAGCTTTCTTT. Encoded protein: CSVEEQLNTEAFF.

V is TRBV7-2 and J is TRBJ2-3, with TRBD2 matching over 14 bases. V trimming: 5 bases; J trimming: 7 bases; junction bases outside the gene matches: 11. The V gene's germline CDR1 is SGHTA and CDR2 FQGNSA. The length of the CDR3 is 17 residues. CDR3 bases: TGTGCCAGCAGCCCTCAAACGACTAGCGGGGGGGTGTATACGCAGTATTTT. Translated: CASSPQTTSGGVYTQYF.

V usage is TRBV7-2 and J usage is TRBJ2-1, with D maybe TRBD1 (5 bases). Germline V lookup: CDR1 SGHTA, CDR2 FQGNSA. The V gene lost 1 base and the J gene lost 4 bases, with 14 bases spanning the gap. The CDR3 covers 16 residues. The CDR3: CASSLGPSQGYNEQFF. In DNA, the CDR3 is TGTGCCAGCAGCTTAGGTCCCAGCCAGGGTTACAATGAGCAGTTCTTC.

The rearrangement links TRBV29-1 to TRBJ2-2; 7 positions agree with TRBD1. Trimming removed 4 bases from V and 1 base from J; junction bases left unmatched: 12. This CDR3 has 17 amino acids. The germline V gene has CDR1 SQVTM and CDR2 ANQGSEA. CDR3 sequence (DNA): TGCAGCGTTGCACCGTTCGGGCAGGGGGTGAACACCGGGGAGCTGTTTTTT. It is translated as CSVAPFGQGVNTGELFF.